The 31 T cell receptor beta chains below come from one sample, sequenced in a study of blood T cell repertoires in COVID-19 (dated by TCRdb to 2020 to 2022). Libraries were constructed by the immunoSEQ multiplex PCR assay. Drawn from immuneACCESS, this table holds only the in-frame rearrangements with V and J called that TCRdb kept. Clones are partly lost; checked studies trace under half to an unresolved V gene and leave the rest unexplained. This sample gives tens of thousands of clones in total; roughly 85% of them show up just once. The biggest ten clones account for about 4.6% of the sample. The sample consisted of peripheral blood. The receptors derive from a man aged 60 to 75 with acute or convalescent COVID-19.

This chain connects TRBV14 to TRBJ1-1; no clear D. Trimming removed 1 base at V and 3 bases at J, with 9 bases between. The CDR3 extends over 14 amino acids. Germline assignment: CDR1 SGHDN and CDR2 FVKESK. CDR3 coding DNA: TGTGCCAGCAGCCAAGGCCTGGCCCACACTGAAGCTTTCTTT. Residues: CASSQGLAHTEAFF. The full variable domain, in which reference TRBV14 and TRBJ1-1 provide the parts outside the CDR3, is EAGVTQFPSHSVIEKGQTVTLRCDPISGHDNLYWYRRVMGKEIKFLLHFVKESKQDESGMPNNRFLAERTGGTYSTLKVQPAELEDSGVYFCASSQGLAHTEAFFGQGTRLTVV.

The gene calls are TRBV6-5 and TRBJ2-3; 7 nucleotides line up with TRBD2. The CDR3 covers 14 residues. Germline V gives CDR1 MNHEY, CDR2 SVGAGI. Trimming cost V 5 bases and J 7 bases; bases outside gene matches: 9. In DNA, the CDR3 is TGTGCCAGCAGTAAGGCGGGAGCGGGGAATACGCAGTATTTT. It translates to CASSKAGAGNTQYF.

This rearrangement joins TRBV27 to TRBJ2-3, with a weak D call TRBD2 (5 bases). The V gene's germline CDR1 is MNHEY and CDR2 SMNVEV (reference sequence). The CDR3 loop spans 16 amino acids. With 4 bases removed from V and 4 bases from J, the gap between germline ends came to 18 bases. The CDR3 DNA follows: TGTGCCAGCAGTTATGGCAGTAGCGCGGGTCCAGATACGCAGTATTTT. This encodes CASSYGSSAGPDTQYF.

The rearrangement joins TRBV2 to TRBJ2-5, with D possibly TRBD1 on 5 matching bases. V gave up 8 bases and J gave up 5 bases, with 12 bases separating them. There are 12 residues in the CDR3. The V gene's germline CDR1 is SNHLY and CDR2 FYNNEI. The CDR3 loop is CASGALVETQYF. CDR3 sequence (DNA): TGTGCCAGCGGGGCCCTTGTCGAGACCCAGTACTTC.

The chain uses TRBV15 and TRBJ1-5; no clear D gene. The germline CDR1 and CDR2 sequences are LNHNV and YYDKDF (reference sequence). This CDR3 is 15 amino acids long. The V end lost 0 bases, the J end lost 8 bases, and 14 bases lay between the germline ends. CDR3 residues: CATSRDQLAMEPQHF. CDR3 nucleotides: TGTGCCACCAGCAGAGATCAACTAGCCATGGAGCCCCAGCATTTT.

This chain connects TRBV18 to TRBJ1-1; perhaps TRBD1 as D (6 bases). The germline V gene encodes CDR1 KGHSH and CDR2 LQKENI. Trimming stripped 1 base from V and 5 bases from J, with 11 bases between. The CDR3 loop spans 14 amino acids. DNA for the CDR3: TGTGCCAGCTCACCACGGGGACACCCGACTGAAGCTTTCTTT. This gives the protein CASSPRGHPTEAFF.

The chain uses TRBV21-1 and TRBJ1-2; the listed D gene, TRBD1, was not tested against the DNA. TRBV21-1 is classified as a pseudogene. This CDR3 comprises 16 residues. The CDR3, as DNA: TGTGCCAGCAGCAAAGTTCCGCAGGGGGCTAACTATGGCTACACCTTC. Translating gives CASSKVPQGANYGYTF.

The gene calls are TRBV3-1 (or the pseudogene TRBV3-2) and TRBJ2-5; 7 nucleotides agree with TRBD1. Germline V lookup: CDR1 LGHDT, CDR2 YNNKEL (reference sequence). V shed 4 bases, J shed 5 bases, and the junction held 13 bases outside the gene matches. This CDR3 is 16 amino acids long. CDR3 in amino acids: CASSPDQGGPRETQYF. CDR3 bases: TGTGCCAGCAGCCCCGACCAAGGGGGCCCTCGTGAGACCCAGTACTTC.

The genes are TRBV3-1 (or the pseudogene TRBV3-2) and TRBJ2-3; 10 nucleotides line up with TRBD2. CDR1 is LGHDT and CDR2 is YNNKEL in the germline V gene (reference sequence). This CDR3 contains 15 residues. The V and J ends lost 4 bases and 3 bases, in that order; junction bases with no gene match: 4. The CDR3 loop reads CASSPSGSWTDTQYF. The CDR3 region has the DNA TGTGCCAGCAGCCCTAGCGGGAGCTGGACAGATACGCAGTATTTT.

The V call is TRBV9, the J call TRBJ1-6, with D uncertain. V dropped 0 bases and J dropped 8 bases, with 9 bases sitting between them. CDR1 SGDLS and CDR2 YYNGEE come from the germline V gene. The CDR3 contains 14 residues. The CDR3 nucleotides are TGTGCCAGCAGCGTAGACAGCGGGCATTCACCCCTCCACTTT. It is translated as CASSVDSGHSPLHF.

The table lists this clone with a few counts. This sequence joins TRBV6-1 and TRBJ1-2, with unresolved D. V shed 3 bases and J shed 3 bases, with 8 bases lying between them. Germline-derived CDR1 and CDR2 are MNHNS and SASEGT. The CDR3 is 13 amino acids. CDR3 sequence reads: CASSESGYYGYTF. The CDR3 coding sequence is TGTGCCAGCAGTGAGTCGGGGTACTATGGCTACACCTTC.

The V gene is TRBV10-3, the J gene TRBJ2-6; D remains unclear. Germline values: CDR1 ENHRY, CDR2 SYGVKD. V lost 8 bases to trimming and J lost 1 base, with 9 bases between them. The CDR3 is made up of 14 amino acids. The CDR3 bases are TGTGCCATCGGTGGCGATTCTGGGGCCAACGTCCTGACTTTC. This sequence encodes CAIGGDSGANVLTF.

J is TRBJ1-1 and V is TRBV30; no firm D call. Between the trimmed V and J ends, which lost 1 base and 1 base, there was a span of 7 bases. The CDR3 has 13 residues. The germline CDR1 and CDR2 sequences are GTSNPN and SVGIG (reference sequence). DNA of the CDR3: TGTGCCTGGAGTGGGGAGTCGAACACTGAAGCTTTCTTT. This sequence encodes CAWSGESNTEAFF.

This clone was detected a few times. The rearrangement joins TRBV27 to TRBJ2-6, with 7 positions matching TRBD1. The CDR3 is 17 amino acids. Germline V lookup: CDR1 MNHEY, CDR2 SMNVEV (reference sequence). Losses at the gene ends were 6 bases for V and 1 base for J; bases not matched to a gene: 9. The CDR3 protein is CASRSRQGVSGANVLTF. The CDR3 DNA reads as TGTGCCAGCAGAAGTAGGCAGGGGGTTTCTGGGGCCAACGTCCTGACTTTC. The whole variable domain, filled in from reference TRBV27 and TRBJ2-6, reads EAQVTQNPRYLITVTGKKLTVTCSQNMNHEYMSWYRQDPGLGLRQIYYSMNVEVTDKGDVPEGYKVSRKEKRNFPLILESPSPNQTSLYFCASRSRQGVSGANVLTFGAGSRLTVL.

The chain joins TRBV19 to TRBJ2-4; D perhaps matches TRBD2 (6 bases). This CDR3 is built from 15 residues. The germline V gene has CDR1 LNHDA and CDR2 SQIVND (reference sequence). V lost 3 bases, J lost 0 bases, and 9 bases lay in between. The CDR3 is CASSMLGGAKNIQYF. The CDR3 DNA sequence: TGTGCCAGTAGTATGCTGGGGGGAGCCAAAAACATTCAGTACTTC.

The chain has TRBV11-2 and TRBJ1-1; TRBD1 matches 7 bases. V gave up 3 bases and J gave up 8 bases; unmatched junction bases: 3. Per the germline V gene, CDR1 is SGHAT and CDR2 is FQNNGV. The CDR3 sequence is 12 residues long. CDR3 sequence: CASSFTGVEAFF. CDR3 DNA sequence: TGTGCCAGCAGCTTCACAGGGGTCGAAGCTTTCTTT.

The V gene is TRBV7-2, the J gene TRBJ2-7, with 7 bases aligning to TRBD2. The CDR3 spans 15 residues. The junction had 7 bases not matched to a gene; V was cut back by 1 base and J by 4 bases. CDR1 SGHTA and CDR2 FQGNSA come from the germline V gene. DNA of the CDR3: TGTGCCAGCAGCTTAGTTGGCGGGGGACCTTACGAGCAGTACTTC. Protein sequence: CASSLVGGGPYEQYF.

This CDR3 reads CASSMGWGSLNTEAFF. CDR3 bases: TGTGCCAGTAGTATGGGGTGGGGCAGCTTGAACACTGAAGCTTTCTTT. The chain links TRBV19 to TRBJ1-1, with a tentative D call TRBD1 (5 bases). This CDR3 is built from 16 residues. V dropped 3 bases and J dropped 0 bases, with 14 bases sitting between them. Germline V CDR1 and CDR2: LNHDA, SQIVND (reference sequence). The full variable domain, with the rest looked up from reference TRBV19 and TRBJ1-1, is DGGITQSPKYLFRKEGQNVTLSCEQNLNHDAMYWYRQDPGQGLRLIYYSQIVNDFQKGDIAEGYSVSREKKESFPLTVTSAQKNPTAFYLCASSMGWGSLNTEAFFGQGTRLTVV.

J is TRBJ1-1 and V is TRBV19; possibly TRBD1 for D (5 bases). The V end was cut by 8 bases, the J end by 0 bases, with 13 bases between. This CDR3 is built from 14 residues. Germline CDR1 is LNHDA and CDR2 is SQIVND (reference sequence). The chain's CDR3 is CASSRRGLNTEAFF. In nucleotides, the CDR3 is TGTGCCAGTTCCAGGCGGGGACTGAACACTGAAGCTTTCTTT.

The chain carries TRBV6-5 and TRBJ1-3; possibly TRBD1 for D (6 bases). This CDR3 region has 14 residues. Trimming cost V 6 bases and J 0 bases, with 9 bases left between them. Germline CDR1 MNHEY, CDR2 SVGAGI. This CDR3 is CASRQGSSGNTIYF. The DNA of the CDR3 is TGTGCCAGCAGGCAGGGGAGCTCTGGAAACACCATATATTTT.

V is TRBV7-2 and J is TRBJ2-7, with a possible D match to TRBD1 (6 bases). From germline, CDR1 is SGHTA and CDR2 FQGNSA. CDR3 length: 14 amino acids. The ends were cut back, 0 bases at V and 5 bases at J, with 11 bases in the middle. The CDR3 here is CASSLARTAHEQYF. The CDR3 nucleotides are TGTGCCAGCAGCTTAGCGAGGACAGCCCACGAGCAGTACTTC.

The V gene is TRBV20-1, the J gene TRBJ2-7, with a weak D call TRBD2 (5 bases). This CDR3 contains 11 residues. In germline, CDR1 is DFQATT, CDR2 SNEGSKA (reference sequence). Trimming took off 6 bases at V and 7 bases at J, with 13 bases between the two ends. The CDR3 sequence: CSARLRGEQYF. The DNA for the CDR3 is TGCAGTGCGCGTCTAAGAGGGGAGCAGTACTTC.

Note on this clone: Germline is not matched at one junction end, which may reflect a read error. CDR3 sequence: CASSQSGGHNEQFF. DNA of the CDR3: TGTGCTAGCAGTCAAAGCGGGGGGCACAATGAGCAGTTCTTC. The V gene is TRBV7-7, the J gene TRBJ2-1; 9 bases map to TRBD2. The CDR3 is 14 residues long. Germline V lookup: CDR1 SSHAT, CDR2 FNYEAQ (reference sequence).

The gene calls are TRBV6-5 and TRBJ1-5, with TRBD1 matching over 9 bases. The CDR3 totals 15 residues. The J segment lost 6 bases and the V segment lost 8 bases, leaving 11 bases of the junction unmatched. Germline loops: CDR1 MNHEY, CDR2 SVGAGI. The CDR3 DNA reads TGTGCCAGCGCCCACTGGGACAGGGTCGGTCAGCCCCAGCATTTT. This translates into CASAHWDRVGQPQHF.

The CDR3 spells CASSSLAGGQETQYF. In DNA form, the CDR3 reads TGCGCCAGCAGCTCCCTAGCGGGAGGCCAAGAGACCCAGTACTTC. The chain couples TRBV5-1 to TRBJ2-5; 11 bases are a match to TRBD2. The length of the CDR3 is 15 residues. V was clipped by 3 bases and J by 1 base; unmatched bases: 2. Germline-derived CDR1 and CDR2 are SGHRS and YFSETQ.

J is TRBJ1-3 and V is TRBV7-6; 9 bases align to TRBD1. Germline assignment: CDR1 SGHVS and CDR2 FNYEAQ. V lost 1 base to trimming and J lost 1 base; unmatched junction nucleotides: 2. The CDR3 loop spans 16 amino acids. The CDR3 DNA reads as TGTGCCAGCAGCTTAGGGGGGACAGGGTCTGGAAACACCATATATTTT. Its translation is CASSLGGTGSGNTIYF.

This chain uses TRBV6-6 with TRBJ1-5, with a possible D match to TRBD1 (6 bases). The CDR3 runs 16 residues. From germline, CDR1 is MNHNY and CDR2 SVGAGI (reference sequence). Trimming shortened V by 6 bases and J by 0 bases, and 15 bases separated the two germline ends. CDR3: CASSRTEGYSNQPQHF. The CDR3 DNA reads TGTGCCAGCAGCCGGACAGAGGGTTATAGCAATCAGCCCCAGCATTTT.

The V call is TRBV9, the J call TRBJ2-1; TRBD2 might be the D (5 bases). Germline CDR1 is SGDLS and CDR2 is YYNGEE. V was clipped by 0 bases and J by 0 bases, with 7 bases between them. The CDR3 loop spans 15 amino acids. The CDR3 loop reads CASSVDGNSYNEQFF. Here the CDR3 DNA reads TGTGCCAGCAGCGTAGACGGGAACTCCTACAATGAGCAGTTCTTC. Based on the CDR3 plus reference TRBV9 and TRBJ2-1, the full variable domain is DSGVTQTPKHLITATGQRVTLRCSPRSGDLSVYWYQQSLDQGLQFLIQYYNGEERAKGNILERFSAQQFPDLHSELNLSSLELGDSALYFCASSVDGNSYNEQFFGPGTRLTVL.

The rearrangement joins TRBV6-2 or TRBV6-3 to TRBJ1-5, with TRBD1 matching 8 bases. Unmatched junction bases numbered 10, after V lost 5 bases and J lost 4 bases. CDR1 MNHEY and CDR2 SVGEGT come from the germline V gene. The CDR3 contains 16 residues. The CDR3 sequence: CASSAWTGKANQPQHF. The CDR3 bases are TGTGCCAGCAGTGCCTGGACAGGGAAGGCGAATCAGCCCCAGCATTTT.

J is TRBJ1-1 and V is TRBV19; D is uncertain. Looked up from germline, CDR1 is LNHDA and CDR2 is SQIVND (reference sequence). The CDR3 runs to 12 residues. Trimming left V 5 bases short and J 6 bases short, with 10 bases between. In DNA form, the CDR3 reads TGTGCCAGTAGTCCGCTCCGGGCTGAAGCTTTCTTT. Its translation is CASSPLRAEAFF.

The V and J genes are TRBV9 and TRBJ2-1; TRBD1 is a possible D gene (6 bases). V gave up 2 bases and J gave up 3 bases, with 15 bases separating them. CDR3 size: 16 residues. Germline V gene lookup returns CDR1 SGDLS and CDR2 YYNGEE. CDR3 nucleotides: TGTGCCAGCAGCGTCGAGACCGGGACACTCTACAATGAGCAGTTCTTC. Its protein product is CASSVETGTLYNEQFF.